The TCR beta chain under discussion was sequenced for a study of T cell repertoires in cytomegalovirus infection. As for the study in general: Based on public TCR beta signatures, there were indications of CMV infection and of a matching HLA type. Study results and caveats: Adding up the frequency of public TCR beta families identified people who carried CMV plus the relevant HLA. Within the response measured ex vivo, HLA-C-restricted CMV-specific TCR beta clonotypes were dominant.

This clonotype was seen a handful of times. Its matching antigen is unknown. One entry per CDR3 protein, called by TCRdb with MiXCR from the reads. The sample has about 770,000 distinct CDR3 sequences, almost 30% seen once. Germline V gene lookup returns CDR1 SGHNT and CDR2 YYREEE (reference sequence). This CDR3 comprises 13 residues. V lost 1 base, J lost 7 bases, and 12 bases lay in between. The TCR comes from a human donor in good health (CMV status not recorded). Some clones in this sample may be carry-over from other donors' samples. The source material was cultured CD8+ T cells from PBMCs, sampled from culture after CMV antigen stimulation. The V and J genes are TRBV5-4 and TRBJ2-7; D is possibly TRBD1 (5 bases). The CDR3 region has the DNA TGTGCCAGCAGCTTGAGAGACAGCAATGAGCAGTACGTC. This codes for CASSLRDSNEQYV.